A single TCR beta chain is shown here with its context. Its antigen remains undetermined. No quality values exist for individual bases; no much larger clone is one base distant. Libraries were built with 5' RACE. These reads were obtained on an Illumina HiSeq 2500. A second PCR of roughly 6 to 11 cycles was run with a J-beta primer mix and a sample-barcoded 5' primer. A template-switch 5' adaptor carrying 12 random nucleotides introduced a unique molecular identifier onto each TCR beta cDNA molecule. Each sample yielded at least 2.5 million CDR3-containing paired-end reads. First-strand cDNA was synthesized from all RNA with the Mint cDNA synthesis kit, primed by a TRBC-specific oligonucleotide. All cDNA was treated with uracil-DNA glycosylase and then went through a first 18-cycle PCR with the universal primers M1SS and BC2_uni_R. The study's own analysis went as follows. Normalization of each sample was performed by random selection of 1 million high-quality reads, each carrying a distinct molecular identifier. Reads with shared molecular identifiers were discarded instead of being binned into consensus sequences. MiTCR, with a Q25 quality threshold and the strictest error-elimination algorithm, was used for CDR3 identification, clonotype clustering and error correction. A nonparametric unseen species model using Euler transformation provided a lower-bound estimate of total TCR beta diversity. TCRdb reanalyzed the raw reads on its own, using fastp at Q25 for trimming and MiXCR for clone calling, and kept in-frame beta chains. Rows are unified per CDR3 protein, each entry keeping the most common DNA and genes. TCRdb, not the original authors, processed these V and J calls. The sample table shows 1.4 million or so distinct CDR3 sequences, and approximately 43% are seen once. The ten largest clones add up to 4% of the sample.

The germline V gene supplies CDR1 WSHSY and CDR2 SAAADI. Including the terminal cysteine and phenylalanine, the CDR3 comprises 12 residues. Just the 36-base CDR3 DNA is kept, in frame starting at base 1. V and J are truncated by 7 bases and 8 bases respectively, leaving an intervening sequence of 14 bases. Donors were a few dozen systemically healthy Caucasian individuals from Russia aged roughly 6 to 100 years. Each donor gave approximately 9.4 milliliters of peripheral blood, drawn into EDTA-treated Vacutainer tubes. PBMCs were isolated by Ficoll-Paque density-gradient centrifugation, with at least 6.5 million obtained per sample. Trizol reagent was used to extract total RNA from the PBMCs, yielding at least 5.5 micrograms per sample. The percentages of naive CD45RAhigh/CD27high T cells were determined by flow cytometry on a PBMC aliquot from every donor. The record originates from a study of blood T cells in healthy people across ages (dated by TCRdb to between 2014 and 2016). About the full investigation: In model experiments, template switching captured roughly one uniquely barcoded TCR beta cDNA molecule for every two T cells. To track age-related changes in TCR beta repertoire diversity, the study relied on deep sequencing normalized with unique cDNA molecular identifiers. Donors were grouped into four age groups: young (average 16 years), middle-aged (39), aged (over 55) and long-lived (just over 80). To avoid experimental bias, donors of different ages were distributed randomly across sequencing lanes. Two additional independent replicas of 1 million unique cDNA reads from the same blood draw were analyzed for two donors (one aged 18 to 30 and one aged 80 or older). The paper as a whole reports these results and caveats: Since profiling was done on bulk unsorted PBMCs, naive and antigen-experienced compartments could not be conclusively compared. The CMV infection status of donors was not known, potentially confounding age-related changes in expanded clonotypes. A strong correlation was found between observed TCR beta diversity and the percentage of naive T cells measured by flow cytometry. Estimates of total diversity based on one million sequenced T cells were considered lower bounds and underestimates. As age increased, observed TCR beta diversity per million T cells dropped in a roughly linear way, and a significant reduction was already evident by age 40. The long-lived group showed more naive CD4+ T cells, fewer expanded clones and increased TCR diversity than the aged group, suggesting age selection.

In this chain, TRBV10-2 is recombined with TRBJ1-2; too little of a D gene remains to name it. The TCR was taken from a woman younger than 30 in good health. Material for sequencing was blood. The CDR3 is CASTDPRRGYTF. The base sequence is TGCGCCAGCACAGACCCCAGGAGGGGCTACACCTTC.